A single sample is the source of the 12 T cell receptor beta chains below, sequenced in a study of PD-L1 blockade in urothelial cancer. The time point was: peripheral blood 6 weeks after treatment start. Sequencing used immunoSEQ multiplex PCR; TCRdb keeps in-frame clones, though not all of them. The table lists around 50,000 clones, 70% to 85% of them singletons. The source material was PBMCs, sampled around atezolizumab (anti-PD-L1) treatment. The receptors were gathered from a man aged 45 to 65 with urothelial cancer.

V gene TRBV5-4 combines with J gene TRBJ2-6; perhaps TRBD2 as D (6 bases). CDR1 and CDR2 from the germline V gene are SGHNT and YYREEE (reference sequence). The V end was cut by 2 bases, the J end by 0 bases, with 9 bases between. The CDR3 loop spans 16 amino acids. In nucleotides, the CDR3 is TGTGCCAGCAGCTTCCGGCGGGGCTCTGGGGCCAACGTCCTGACTTTC. Encoded protein: CASSFRRGSGANVLTF.

The genes are TRBV11-2 and TRBJ2-1; 7 nucleotides agree with TRBD1. The germline V gene has CDR1 SGHAT and CDR2 FQNNGV. The V gene end was trimmed by 0 bases and the J gene end by 7 bases; junction bases not matched to a gene: 12. The CDR3 runs to 17 residues. The CDR3 reads CASSLDRFQGVSNEQFF. CDR3 nucleotides: TGTGCCAGCAGCTTAGACCGGTTTCAGGGGGTTAGTAATGAGCAGTTCTTC.

The V call is TRBV13, the J call TRBJ2-1; 10 bases line up with TRBD2. The germline V gene has CDR1 PRHDT and CDR2 FYEKMQ (reference sequence). This CDR3 contains 17 residues. The V gene end was trimmed by 2 bases and the J gene end by 4 bases; junction bases not matched to a gene: 8. The chain's CDR3 is CASSLPHLAGVYNEQFF. Written as DNA, the CDR3 is TGTGCCAGCAGCTTACCCCATCTAGCGGGGGTTTACAATGAGCAGTTCTTC. The complete variable domain, with remaining parts taken from reference TRBV13 and TRBJ2-1, reads AAGVIQSPRHLIKEKRETATLKCYPIPRHDTVYWYQQGPGQDPQFLISFYEKMQSDKGSIPDRFSAQQFSDYHSELNMSSLELGDSALYFCASSLPHLAGVYNEQFFGPGTRLTVL.

The chain links TRBV28 to TRBJ1-2; D is possibly TRBD1 (5 bases). Trimming removed 5 bases from V and 3 bases from J, with 16 bases in between. Germline V gene lookup returns CDR1 MDHEN and CDR2 SYDVKM. The length of the CDR3 is 15 residues. This CDR3 is CASSRGGVGYYGYTF. The CDR3 coding sequence is TGTGCCAGCAGTCGGGGGGGGGTGGGCTACTATGGCTACACCTTC.

The chain uses TRBV6-4 and TRBJ2-1; a weak D match, TRBD2 (5 bases). The V gene lost 2 bases and the J gene lost 0 bases, with 5 bases spanning the gap. CDR3 length: 14 amino acids. Germline V gene lookup returns CDR1 MRHNA and CDR2 SNTAGT. DNA for the CDR3: TGTGCCAGCAGTGACGGGAGCTCCTACAATGAGCAGTTCTTC. As protein: CASSDGSSYNEQFF.

V gene TRBV7-8 combines with J gene TRBJ2-5; D uncertain. V lost 5 bases and J 0 bases, leaving 4 bases between the germline ends. This CDR3 is 12 amino acids long. Germline V CDR1 and CDR2: SGHVS, FQNEAQ. The CDR3 region has the DNA TGTGCCAGCAGCCGCGACCAAGAGACCCAGTACTTC. It is translated as CASSRDQETQYF.

This clone was observed a handful of times. This sequence joins TRBV10-1 and TRBJ2-3; D might be TRBD1 (5 bases). CDR3 length: 16 amino acids. CDR1 and CDR2 from the germline V gene are WNHNN and SYGVQD (reference sequence). V lost 0 bases, J lost 8 bases, and 18 bases lay in between. CDR3 sequence: CASSESGTGVRGTQYF. The DNA of the CDR3 is TGCGCCAGCAGTGAGTCCGGTACAGGAGTCCGCGGTACGCAGTATTTT.

The chain couples TRBV15 to TRBJ2-1, with D uncertain. Germline CDR1 and CDR2: LNHNV and YYDKDF (reference sequence). The CDR3 contains 13 residues. The V and J ends lost 4 bases and 5 bases respectively, with 9 bases between them. DNA of the CDR3: TGTGCCACCAGCAACTTTCAGGACAATGAGCAGTTCTTC. It codes for CATSNFQDNEQFF.

J is TRBJ1-2 and V is TRBV30, with 9 nucleotides matching TRBD1. In germline, CDR1 is GTSNPN, CDR2 SVGIG (reference sequence). The CDR3 runs 16 residues. Trimming at V came to 0 bases and at J to 5 bases, leaving 10 bases not matched to a gene. CDR3 bases: TGTGCCTGGAGTGTTACAGGGGGCGGCCAACTTTATGGCTACACCTTC. This gives the protein CAWSVTGGGQLYGYTF.

The chain links TRBV5-1 to TRBJ2-3; TRBD2 aligns across 12 bases. V dropped 0 bases and J dropped 2; count of bases not matched to a gene: 7. The CDR3 loop spans 18 amino acids. From germline, CDR1 is SGHRS and CDR2 YFSETQ. CDR3 DNA: TGCGCCAGCAGCTTGGCCCCGACTAGCGGGGGCTACACAGATACGCAGTATTTT. Translation gives CASSLAPTSGGYTDTQYF.

The V and J genes are TRBV7-2 and TRBJ2-5, with TRBD1 identical over 7 bases. Trimming took 4 bases from V and 1 from J; bases not matched to a gene: 3. Germline loops: CDR1 SGHTA, CDR2 FQGNSA. The CDR3 extends over 14 amino acids. CDR3 nucleotides: TGTGCCAGCAGCTCGGACAGGTCCCAAGAGACCCAGTACTTC. Protein: CASSSDRSQETQYF.

A single count supports this clone. The gene calls are TRBV5-1 and TRBJ2-5; tentatively, D is TRBD2 (5 bases). The V gene's germline CDR1 is SGHRS and CDR2 YFSETQ. The CDR3 runs 12 residues. The V gene lost 2 bases and the J gene lost 5 bases, with 7 bases spanning the gap. The CDR3 nucleotides are TGCGCCAGCAGCTTCGGACTGGAGACCCAGTACTTC. This codes for CASSFGLETQYF. Variable domain in full (rest from reference TRBV5-1 and TRBJ2-5): KAGVTQTPRYLIKTRGQQVTLSCSPISGHRSVSWYQQTPGQGLQFLFEYFSETQRNKGNFPGRFSGRQFSNSRSEMNVSTLELGDSALYLCASSFGLETQYFGPGTRLLVL.